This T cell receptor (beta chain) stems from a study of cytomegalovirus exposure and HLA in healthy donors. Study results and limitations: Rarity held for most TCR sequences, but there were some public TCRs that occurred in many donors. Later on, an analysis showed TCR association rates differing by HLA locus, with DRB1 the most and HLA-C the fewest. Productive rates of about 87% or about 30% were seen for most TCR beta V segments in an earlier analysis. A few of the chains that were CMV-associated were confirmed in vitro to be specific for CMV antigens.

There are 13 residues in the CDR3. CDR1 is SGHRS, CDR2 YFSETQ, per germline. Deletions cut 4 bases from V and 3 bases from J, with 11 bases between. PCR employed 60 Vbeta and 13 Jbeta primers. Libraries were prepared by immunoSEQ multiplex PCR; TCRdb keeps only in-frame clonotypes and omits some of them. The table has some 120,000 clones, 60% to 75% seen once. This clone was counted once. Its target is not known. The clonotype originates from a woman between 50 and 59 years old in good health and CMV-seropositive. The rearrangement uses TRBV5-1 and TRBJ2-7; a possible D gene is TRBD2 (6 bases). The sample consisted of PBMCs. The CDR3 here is CASSDGTHYEQYF. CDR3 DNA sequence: TGCGCCAGCAGCGACGGGACTCACTACGAGCAGTACTTC.